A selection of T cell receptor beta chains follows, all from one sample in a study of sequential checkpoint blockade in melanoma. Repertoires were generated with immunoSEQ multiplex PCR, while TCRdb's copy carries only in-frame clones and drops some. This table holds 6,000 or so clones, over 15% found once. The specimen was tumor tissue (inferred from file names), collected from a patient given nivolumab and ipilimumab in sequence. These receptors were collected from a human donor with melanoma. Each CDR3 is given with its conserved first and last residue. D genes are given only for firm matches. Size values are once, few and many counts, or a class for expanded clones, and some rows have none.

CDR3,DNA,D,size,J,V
CASGPFSLAYNEQFF,TGTGCTAGTGGCCCTTTCTCCCTCGCGTACAATGAGCAGTTCTTC,NA,few,TRBJ2-1,TRBV12-5
CASSQVAGFSTDTQYF,TGTGCCAGCAGCCAGGTGGCGGGTTTTTCCACAGATACGCAGTATTTT,NA,NA,TRBJ2-3,TRBV11-3
CAWSVDNSNQPQHF,TGTGCCTGGAGTGTAGATAATAGCAATCAGCCCCAGCATTTT,NA,few,TRBJ1-5,TRBV30
CASSLQASSYEQYF,TGTGCCAGCAGCCTCCAGGCCAGTTCCTACGAGCAGTACTTC,NA,many,TRBJ2-7,TRBV11-3
CASSPTGRSSYEQYF,TGTGCCAGCAGCCCCACCGGACGGAGCTCCTACGAGCAGTACTTC,NA,NA,TRBJ2-7,TRBV11-3
CASSYSTQGARDEKLFF,TGTGCCAGCAGTTACTCGACCCAGGGGGCGCGGGATGAAAAACTGTTTTTT,TRBD1,few,TRBJ1-4,TRBV6-8
CASSQESFWGRGETQYF,TGTGCCAGCAGCCAAGAGTCCTTCTGGGGCAGGGGAGAGACCCAGTACTTC,NA,few,TRBJ2-5,TRBV14
CASTDPGNTIYF,TGTGCCAGCACAGATCCTGGAAACACCATATATTTT,NA,medium-sized,TRBJ1-3,TRBV6-8
CASSLDRRGNYNEQFF,TGCGCCAGCAGCTTGGACAGGAGAGGGAACTACAATGAGCAGTTCTTC,NA,NA,TRBJ2-1,TRBV5-1
CASSLGAGLNEKLFF,TGTGCCAGCAGCTTAGGGGCAGGCCTTAATGAAAAACTGTTTTTT,NA,NA,TRBJ1-4,TRBV11-3
CAIRGGDELLFF,TGTGCCATCCGTGGGGGTGACGAGCTACTGTTTTTT,NA,many,TRBJ1-4,TRBV6-8
CAWSVLQGNQPQHF,TGTGCCTGGAGTGTACTCCAGGGAAATCAGCCCCAGCATTTT,NA,NA,TRBJ1-5,TRBV30
CASSPGLGLRTDTQYF,TGCGCCAGCAGCCCTGGACTAGGCCTTCGCACAGATACGCAGTATTTT,TRBD2,few,TRBJ2-3,TRBV5-1
CSVEDPGQTYEQYF,TGCAGCGTTGAAGACCCGGGACAGACCTACGAGCAGTACTTC,TRBD1,NA,TRBJ2-7,TRBV29-1
CASPTISEADYEQYF,TGTGCCAGCCCTACGATTAGCGAGGCAGACTACGAGCAGTACTTC,NA,NA,TRBJ2-7,TRBV10-3
CASSYWDRGISANVLTF,TGTGCCAGCAGTTACTGGGACAGGGGGATAAGTGCCAACGTCCTGACTTTC,TRBD1,few,TRBJ2-6,TRBV6-8
CASKVDNYGYTF,TGCGCCAGCAAAGTAGATAACTATGGCTACACCTTC,NA,NA,TRBJ1-2,TRBV10-2
CASSPGTRGVGTGELFF,TGTGCCAGCAGCCCCGGGACTCGGGGGGTGGGCACCGGGGAGCTGTTTTTT,TRBD2,few,TRBJ2-2,TRBV9
CASSPGTGGNQPQHF,TGTGCCAGCAGCCCCGGGACAGGGGGCAATCAGCCCCAGCATTTT,TRBD1,few,TRBJ1-5,TRBV16
CASSKGYEQYF,TGTGCCAGCTCAAAGGGATACGAGCAGTACTTC,NA,few,TRBJ2-7,TRBV6-7
CASSFGELASNEQFF,TGTGCCAGCAGCTTTGGGGAACTAGCGTCAAATGAGCAGTTCTTC,TRBD2,few,TRBJ2-1,TRBV11-3
CASRLAHKLGTANYGYTF,TGTGCAAGTCGCTTAGCGCATAAACTTGGGACAGCTAACTATGGCTACACCTTC,NA,NA,TRBJ1-2,TRBV12-2
CASRLSGGWADTQYF,TGCGCCAGTAGACTCAGCGGGGGGTGGGCAGATACGCAGTATTTT,TRBD2,NA,TRBJ2-3,TRBV5-1
CASSRGLDGETQYF,TGTGCCAGCAGCCGTGGACTAGACGGTGAGACCCAGTACTTC,TRBD2,few,TRBJ2-5,TRBV11-3
CASSVAKGRPQGNEQFF,TGTGCCAGCAGCGTAGCTAAGGGGCGGCCCCAAGGGAATGAGCAGTTCTTC,NA,NA,TRBJ2-1,TRBV9
CATSRDRVPDYGYTF,TGTGCCACCAGCAGAGACAGGGTGCCAGATTATGGCTACACCTTC,NA,NA,TRBJ1-2,TRBV15
CASSQGRGAGTGELFF,TGTGCCAGCAGCCAGGGGAGAGGGGCGGGAACCGGGGAGCTGTTTTTT,NA,many,TRBJ2-2,TRBV11-3